These T cell receptor beta chains were read from a single sample in a study of shared clonotypes between healthy human individuals. Method: immunoSEQ multiplex PCR; TCRdb's copy keeps in-frame clones and lacks some. The repertoire has about 480,000 clones, 79% of them found once; the top ten carry roughly 13%. The specimen was PBMCs. These receptors were obtained from a middle-aged woman in good health. Some clones in this sample may be carry-over from other donors' samples. Both conserved end residues are part of each CDR3. Fields, in order: V gene, J gene, D gene, clone size, CDR3 protein, CDR3 DNA. A D gene is named only where the DNA matches it firmly. Some rows mark clone size as missing; the rest say once, few, many or name a class of expanded clone.

>TRBV7-9|TRBJ2-2|NA|NA
CASSSGELFF
TGTGCCAGCAGCTCTGGGGAGCTGTTTTTT
>TRBV4-1|TRBJ2-3|TRBD2|NA
CASSRRGGSEDTDTQYF
TGCGCCAGCAGCCGCCGGGGCGGGAGCGAGGACACAGATACGCAGTATTTT
>TRBV5-1|TRBJ1-1|TRBD1|many
CASHLRGGSEAFF
TGCGCCAGTCACCTCAGGGGGGGATCTGAAGCTTTCTTT
>TRBV5-5|TRBJ2-1|TRBD2|NA
CASTGGLAGDEQFF
TGTGCCAGCACAGGGGGACTAGCTGGTGATGAGCAGTTCTTC
>TRBV7-2|TRBJ2-3|TRBD2|NA
CASSPRLAGDPDTQYF
TGTGCCAGCAGCCCGCGACTAGCGGGAGACCCAGATACGCAGTATTTT
>TRBV11-3|TRBJ2-2|NA|NA
CASSLRRDTGELFF
TGTGCCAGCAGCTTGAGAAGAGACACCGGGGAGCTGTTTTTT
>TRBV5-1|TRBJ1-1|TRBD1|few
CASSQYGTGAAEAFF
TGCGCCAGCAGCCAGTACGGGACAGGGGCGGCTGAAGCTTTCTTT
>TRBV28|TRBJ2-1|TRBD2|NA
CASSLGGRGPQFF
TGTGCCAGCAGTTTAGGTGGGAGGGGCCCCCAGTTCTTC
>TRBV7-9|TRBJ2-1|NA|NA
CASSLSVSDEQFF
TGTGCCAGCAGCTTAAGTGTAAGCGATGAGCAGTTCTTC
>TRBV25-1|TRBJ1-3|NA|once
CASSPRGRDVSGNTIYF
TGTGCCAGCAGTCCCCGAGGACGCGACGTCTCTGGAAACACCATATATTTT
>TRBV5-1|TRBJ2-4|TRBD2|NA
CASSPGLWGNIQYF
TGCGCCAGCAGCCCGGGACTATGGGGAAACATTCAGTACTTC
>TRBV19|TRBJ2-7|TRBD1|NA
CASSLGQGPYEQYF
TGTGCCAGTAGCCTAGGACAGGGACCCTACGAGCAGTACTTC